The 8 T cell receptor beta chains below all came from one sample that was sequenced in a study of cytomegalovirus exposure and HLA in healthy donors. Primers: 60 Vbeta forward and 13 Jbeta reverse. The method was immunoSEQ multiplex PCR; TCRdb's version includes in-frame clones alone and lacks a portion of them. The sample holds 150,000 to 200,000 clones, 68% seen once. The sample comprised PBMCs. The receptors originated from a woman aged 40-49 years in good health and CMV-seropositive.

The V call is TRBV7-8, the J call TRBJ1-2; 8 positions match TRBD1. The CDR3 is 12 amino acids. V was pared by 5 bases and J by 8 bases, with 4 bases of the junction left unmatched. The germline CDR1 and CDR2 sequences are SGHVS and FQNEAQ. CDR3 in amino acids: CASSHRGSGYTF. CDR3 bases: TGTGCCAGCAGCCACAGGGGGTCGGGCTACACCTTC.

CDR3 bases: TGTGCCAGCAGTGGACTAGCGGATGAGCAGTTCTTC. Its translation is CASSGLADEQFF. The chain employs TRBV2 and TRBJ2-1, with 9 nucleotides matching TRBD2. Germline lookup yields CDR1 SNHLY and CDR2 FYNNEI. After removal of 4 bases from V and 8 bases from J, the junction contained 0 bases not matched to a gene. The CDR3 has 12 amino acids.

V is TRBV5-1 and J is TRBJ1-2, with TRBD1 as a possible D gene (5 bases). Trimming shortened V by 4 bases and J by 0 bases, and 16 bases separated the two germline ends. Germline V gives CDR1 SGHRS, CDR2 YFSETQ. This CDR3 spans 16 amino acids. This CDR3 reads CASSPGGTEANYGYTF. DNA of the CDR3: TGCGCCAGCAGCCCTGGCGGGACGGAAGCTAACTATGGCTACACCTTC.

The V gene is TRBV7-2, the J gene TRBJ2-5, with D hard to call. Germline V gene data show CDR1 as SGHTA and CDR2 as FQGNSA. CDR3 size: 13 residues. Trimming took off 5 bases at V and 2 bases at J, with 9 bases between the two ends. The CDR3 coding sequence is TGTGCCAGCAGCCGGTCGCAACAAGAGACCCAGTACTTC. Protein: CASSRSQQETQYF.

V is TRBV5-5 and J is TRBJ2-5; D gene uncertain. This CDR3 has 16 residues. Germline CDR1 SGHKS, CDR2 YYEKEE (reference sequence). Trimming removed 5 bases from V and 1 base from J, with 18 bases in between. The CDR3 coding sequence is TGTGCCAGCAGTAAGGCGGCAAGTAACTTCCAAGAGACCCAGTACTTC. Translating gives CASSKAASNFQETQYF.

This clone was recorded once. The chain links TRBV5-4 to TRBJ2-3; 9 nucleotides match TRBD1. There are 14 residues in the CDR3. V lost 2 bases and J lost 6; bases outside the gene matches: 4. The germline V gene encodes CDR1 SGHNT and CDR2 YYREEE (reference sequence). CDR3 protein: CASSFSGQGDTQYF. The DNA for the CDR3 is TGTGCCAGCAGCTTCTCGGGACAGGGCGATACGCAGTATTTT.

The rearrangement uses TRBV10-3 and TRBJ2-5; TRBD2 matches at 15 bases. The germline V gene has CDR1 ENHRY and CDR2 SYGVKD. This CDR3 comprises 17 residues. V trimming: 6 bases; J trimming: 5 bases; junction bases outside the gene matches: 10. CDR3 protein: CAISDPGGLAGGETQYF. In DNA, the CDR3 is TGTGCCATCAGCGACCCCGGGGGACTAGCGGGAGGTGAGACCCAGTACTTC.

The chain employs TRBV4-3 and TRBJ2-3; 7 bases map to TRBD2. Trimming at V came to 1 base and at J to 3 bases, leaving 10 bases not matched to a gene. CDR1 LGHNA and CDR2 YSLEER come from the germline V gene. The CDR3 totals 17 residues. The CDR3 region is CASSQAYLRGGTDTQYF. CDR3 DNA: TGCGCCAGCAGCCAAGCTTACTTGAGGGGAGGGACAGATACGCAGTATTTT.